This T cell receptor (beta chain) was recorded in a study of blood T cell repertoires in COVID-19. Assay used: immunoSEQ multiplex PCR; TCRdb lists only in-frame clones, some missing. The sample yields approximately 240,000 clones, 82% seen once. The specimen sequenced was peripheral blood. The TCR was taken from a woman aged 80 or over with active or convalescent COVID-19.

CDR3 in DNA: TGTGCCAGTACGCCCGGGACATACACTCCGTACAATGAGCAGTTCTTC. As protein: CASTPGTYTPYNEQFF. This rearrangement joins TRBV19 to TRBJ2-1, with a tentative D call TRBD1 (6 bases). Germline lookup yields CDR1 LNHDA and CDR2 SQIVND (reference sequence). This CDR3 is built from 16 residues. The V end lost 7 bases, the J end lost 4 bases, and 20 bases lay between the germline ends.